Listed here are 28 T cell receptor beta chains from one sample, sequenced in a study of T cell repertoires in cytomegalovirus infection. MiXCR was run by TCRdb on the reads, yielding one entry per CDR3 protein. The sample has roughly 230,000 distinct CDR3 sequences, about 12% seen once. Sequenced: PBMCs. All receptors derive from a human donor in good health (CMV status not recorded). Some clones in this sample may be carry-over from other donors' samples.

The chain carries TRBV20-1 and TRBJ1-1; no definite D call. The CDR3 consists of 15 residues. Germline V CDR1 and CDR2: DFQATT, SNEGSKA (reference sequence). The germline V and J ends were trimmed by 3 bases and 4 bases, with 18 bases remaining between them. The CDR3 protein is CSASDPLGVGTEAFF. The CDR3 nucleotides read TGCAGTGCTAGTGATCCCTTAGGTGTGGGCACTGAAGCTTTCTTT.

In this sample, this clonotype turned up many times. The chain has TRBV7-9 and TRBJ2-7; TRBD1 matches at 10 bases. The CDR3 extends over 14 amino acids. Germline V CDR1 and CDR2: SEHNR, FQNEAQ (reference sequence). Unmatched junction bases numbered 9, after V lost 8 bases and J lost 5 bases. The CDR3 here is CASSLGQGGHEQYF. CDR3 DNA sequence: TGTGCCAGCTCCCTTGGACAGGGGGGACACGAGCAGTACTTC.

This clonotype was counted at least ten times. The V call is TRBV7-3, the J call TRBJ2-1; D gene ambiguous. With 8 bases removed from V and 8 bases from J, the gap between germline ends came to 10 bases. Per the germline V gene, CDR1 is SGHTA and CDR2 is FQGTGA. The CDR3 sequence is 11 residues long. CDR3 nucleotide sequence: TGTGCCAGCCAGGATAGGGATGAGCAGTTCTTC. Translated, it gives CASQDRDEQFF.

This clonotype was picked up a small number of times. The chain uses TRBV11-3 and TRBJ2-1; 16 bases match TRBD2. The CDR3 sequence is 15 residues long. V lost 5 bases to trimming and J lost 9 bases; unmatched junction nucleotides: 4. Looked up from germline, CDR1 is SGHNT and CDR2 is YENEEA. The CDR3 here is CASSPGTSGRGEQFF. As DNA, the CDR3 is TGTGCCAGCAGCCCTGGGACTAGCGGGAGGGGTGAGCAGTTCTTC.

On this clonotype itself: It is likely a read error, because the conserved phenylalanine at the end of the CDR3 is missing. J is TRBJ1-4 and V is TRBV6-4; D uncertain. Trimming shortened V by 6 bases and J by 8 bases, and 7 bases separated the two germline ends. Per the germline V gene, CDR1 is MRHNA and CDR2 is SNTAGT. This CDR3 is built from 11 residues. This CDR3 is CASRLEEKLFL. DNA for the CDR3: TGTGCCAGCAGATTGGAGGAAAAACTGTTTCTT.

This clonotype has ten or more counts. The J gene is TRBJ1-5, the V gene TRBV7-2; possibly TRBD1 for D (5 bases). This CDR3 is built from 14 residues. Germline V gene data show CDR1 as SGHTA and CDR2 as FQGNSA. Trimming stripped 5 bases from V and 9 bases from J, with 17 bases between. The CDR3 nucleotides are TGTGCCAGCAGCATGACCAGGGACGGGGGGCCCCAGCATTTT. This gives the protein CASSMTRDGGPQHF.

This clonotype was found many times. DNA of the CDR3: TGTGCCAGCAGCTTAATCGGGGATAACACTGAAGCTTTCTTT. Amino acids: CASSLIGDNTEAFF. The chain employs TRBV7-2 and TRBJ1-1; D is unresolved. V was shortened by 2 bases and J by 2 bases, with 9 bases between the two germline ends. CDR3 length: 14 amino acids. CDR1 and CDR2 from the germline V gene are SGHTA and FQGNSA.

V is TRBV3-1 and J is TRBJ1-4; TRBD1 might be the D (6 bases). CDR3 length equals 15 residues. From germline, CDR1 is LGHDT and CDR2 YNNKEL (reference sequence). V was clipped by 4 bases and J by 8 bases, with 17 bases between them. Written as DNA, the CDR3 is TGTGCCAGCAGCCCGAGGGGGGCGCGGGACGAAAAACTGTTTTTT. It specifies CASSPRGARDEKLFF.

This clonotype has at least ten counts. The chain has TRBV7-3 and TRBJ2-2, with no clear D. V was cut by 0 bases and J by 4 bases, with 6 bases left in between. This CDR3 has 14 amino acids. Germline CDR1 and CDR2: SGHTA and FQGTGA. The CDR3 loop reads CASSLTFSTGELFF. CDR3 in DNA: TGTGCCAGCAGCTTAACGTTTAGCACCGGGGAGCTGTTTTTT.

This clonotype was detected many times. The chain joins TRBV7-3 to TRBJ2-3, with TRBD2 matching over 10 bases. This CDR3 is 15 amino acids long. Unmatched junction bases numbered 4, after V lost 5 bases and J lost 2 bases. Per the germline V gene, CDR1 is SGHTA and CDR2 is FQGTGA. In nucleotides, the CDR3 is TGTGCCAGCAGCCCTAGCGGGAGTTACACAGATACGCAGTATTTT. This codes for CASSPSGSYTDTQYF.

The chain is built from TRBV5-1 and TRBJ2-7; no firm D call. V lost 6 bases and J lost 6, with 7 bases in between. Germline assignment: CDR1 SGHRS and CDR2 YFSETQ. The CDR3 runs to 10 residues. For the CDR3, the DNA is TGCGCCAGCATCAAGCTCGAGCAGTACTTC. Its protein product is CASIKLEQYF.

This clonotype has only a few counts. The chain joins TRBV6-1 to TRBJ2-7; a weak D match, TRBD1 (6 bases). This CDR3 comprises 14 residues. CDR1 and CDR2 from the germline V gene are MNHNS and SASEGT. Trimming cost V 0 bases and J 3 bases, with 9 bases left between them. The CDR3 DNA is TGTGCCAGCAGTGAAGCTGGGGGCAACTACGAGCAGTACTTC. It specifies CASSEAGGNYEQYF.

The chain combines TRBV20-1 with TRBJ2-7; 8 nucleotides agree with TRBD1. This CDR3 spans 11 amino acids. V lost 3 bases to trimming and J lost 6 bases; unmatched junction nucleotides: 1. Germline V lookup: CDR1 DFQATT, CDR2 SNEGSKA (reference sequence). CDR3 residues: CSARGQVEQYF. The CDR3 nucleotides read TGCAGTGCTAGGGGACAGGTCGAGCAGTACTTC.

This chain links TRBV6-5 with TRBJ2-1; D possibly uses TRBD1 or TRBD2 (5 bases each). CDR3 size: 15 residues. V lost 2 bases and J 2 bases, leaving 10 bases between the germline ends. Germline V gives CDR1 MNHEY, CDR2 SVGAGI. Written as DNA, the CDR3 is TGTGCCAGCAGTTACCGAGGGGTCGCCTACAATGAGCAGTTCTTC. Protein product: CASSYRGVAYNEQFF.

This clonotype was counted at least ten times. The gene calls are TRBV19 and TRBJ2-7, with unresolved D. Germline loops: CDR1 LNHDA, CDR2 SQIVND (reference sequence). V was clipped by 7 bases and J by 7 bases, with 11 bases between them. CDR3 length equals 11 residues. CDR3 bases: TGTGCCAGTATATCCGGTCGGGAGCAGTACTTC. Residues: CASISGREQYF.

This clonotype was recorded at least ten times. The rearrangement links TRBV12-3 or TRBV12-4 to TRBJ1-4; D is possibly TRBD1 (5 bases). This CDR3 spans 14 amino acids. V lost 7 bases and J 6 bases, leaving 15 bases between the germline ends. The CDR3 sequence is CASNPRGGDEKLFF. CDR3 in DNA: TGTGCCAGCAATCCCCGCGGGGGTGATGAAAAACTGTTTTTT.

This clonotype was seen only a few times. DNA for the CDR3: TGTGCCAGCAGCCTTGGACCAAGCACCGGGGAGCTGTTTTTT. Its protein product is CASSLGPSTGELFF. The chain joins TRBV14 to TRBJ2-2; D is uncertain. This CDR3 is built from 14 residues. Trimming shortened V by 4 bases and J by 4 bases, and 10 bases separated the two germline ends. The germline V gene has CDR1 SGHDN and CDR2 FVKESK.

The chain recombines TRBV29-1 with TRBJ2-5; 8 bases line up with TRBD1. Germline V CDR1 and CDR2: SQVTM, ANQGSEA. The CDR3 has 13 residues. Unmatched junction bases numbered 6, after V lost 3 bases and J lost 6 bases. The CDR3 DNA follows: TGCAGCGTTGACCCAGGGGGCGGGAAGACCCAGTACTTC. Translated: CSVDPGGGKTQYF.

This clonotype was detected many times. The rearrangement joins TRBV20-1 to TRBJ1-6, with D unclear. V was clipped by 0 bases and J by 5 bases, with 14 bases between them. Germline V gives CDR1 DFQATT, CDR2 SNEGSKA (reference sequence). The CDR3 covers 16 residues. CDR3 bases: TGCAGTGCTAGAGATGAGCCCTGGCGCGATAATTCACCCCTCCACTTT. Protein: CSARDEPWRDNSPLHF.

The table lists this clonotype with many counts. The chain uses TRBV29-1 and TRBJ1-2, with TRBD1 matching over 7 bases. Germline lookup yields CDR1 SQVTM and CDR2 ANQGSEA. V lost 6 bases, J lost 4 bases, and 8 bases stayed unmatched. This CDR3 has 13 residues. CDR3 sequence: CSVELWDSYGYTF. The CDR3 bases are TGCAGCGTCGAACTCTGGGACAGCTATGGCTACACCTTC.

The rearrangement links TRBV5-1 to TRBJ2-5; no reliable D call. V shed 5 bases and J shed 3 bases, with 5 bases lying between them. CDR3 length: 11 amino acids. CDR1 and CDR2 (germline): SGHRS, YFSETQ. CDR3 region: CASRREETQYF. The CDR3 region has the DNA TGCGCCAGCAGAAGGGAAGAGACCCAGTACTTC.

Only a few counts were recorded for this clonotype. The genes are TRBV7-7 and TRBJ2-7; TRBD2 matches at 13 bases. The CDR3 runs 15 residues. CDR1 is SSHAT and CDR2 is FNYEAQ in the germline V gene (reference sequence). V lost 5 bases to trimming and J lost 6 bases; unmatched junction nucleotides: 7. CDR3 residues: CASSRSGLAGVEQYF. The DNA of the CDR3 is TGTGCCAGCAGCCGATCTGGACTAGCGGGAGTCGAGCAGTACTTC.

This chain links TRBV28 with TRBJ2-7; D perhaps matches TRBD1 (5 bases). The germline V gene encodes CDR1 MDHEN and CDR2 SYDVKM. This CDR3 has 14 residues. CDR3 region: CATTRGLYSYEQYF. The CDR3 region has the DNA TGTGCGACCACAAGGGGTCTCTACTCCTACGAGCAGTACTTC.

This clonotype has just a few counts. The J gene is TRBJ2-1, the V gene TRBV5-1, with a weak D call TRBD1 (6 bases). The CDR3 is 14 amino acids. Germline CDR1 and CDR2: SGHRS and YFSETQ. The V end was cut by 4 bases, the J end by 5 bases, with 13 bases between. CDR3 sequence reads: CASSPRTVNNEQFF. The CDR3 DNA is TGCGCCAGCAGCCCCAGGACAGTAAACAATGAGCAGTTCTTC.

This clonotype was recorded at least ten times. CDR3 nucleotides: TGTGCCAGCAGCCAAGAGGACACGACGGGACGATATTACAATGAGCAGTTCTTC. Translation gives CASSQEDTTGRYYNEQFF. This chain uses TRBV4-2 with TRBJ2-1; D assignment may be TRBD1 or TRBD2 (5 bases each). Trimming removed 0 bases at V and 4 bases at J, with 19 bases between. Germline CDR1 and CDR2: LGHNA and YNFKEQ. CDR3 length equals 18 residues.

The chain has TRBV5-6 and TRBJ2-3; a weak D match, TRBD1 (6 bases). Per the germline V gene, CDR1 is SGHDT and CDR2 is YYEEEE. V was pared by 4 bases and J by 11 bases, with 14 bases between. The CDR3 sequence is 12 residues long. CDR3 amino acids: CASSETGQWQYF. The CDR3 nucleotides read TGTGCCAGCAGCGAAACCGGACAGTGGCAGTATTTT.

V usage is TRBV6-5 and J usage is TRBJ2-3; D may be TRBD1 (5 bases). V lost 2 bases to trimming and J lost 4 bases, with 13 bases between them. The CDR3 spans 15 residues. Germline loops: CDR1 MNHEY, CDR2 SVGAGI. The CDR3 is CASSYEGRGADTQYF. The CDR3 coding sequence is TGTGCCAGCAGTTACGAAGGAAGGGGCGCAGATACGCAGTATTTT.

This clonotype showed up just a few times. The genes are TRBV12-3 or TRBV12-4 and TRBJ2-3; D call uncertain. V lost 5 bases and J 6 bases, leaving 9 bases between the germline ends. There are 12 residues in the CDR3. The CDR3 nucleotides read TGTGCCAGCAGTCAAAGGTCGGATACGCAGTATTTT. Translation gives CASSQRSDTQYF.